Listed below are T cell receptor beta chains from one sample, sequenced in a study of T cells after yellow fever vaccination. TCRdb fed the 5' RACE reads into MiXCR, producing one record per CDR3 protein. The top ten hold about 24% of the sample, which has some 52,000 distinct CDR3 sequences, less than 8% seen once. The input for sequencing was CD8+ T cells not binding an NS4B(214-222) dextramer, sorted from PBMCs, taken approximately 47 days after the first yellow fever vaccination. The origin of the receptors is a man aged 18 to 30 who received the YFV17D yellow fever vaccine. Each CDR3 is given with its conserved first and last residue. Fields, in order: J gene, V gene, D gene, clone size, CDR3 DNA, CDR3 protein. A D gene is named only where the DNA matches it firmly. Clone size is given for some rows only: seen once, a few or many times, or a class if the clone is expanded.

j_call: TRBJ2-1; v_call: TRBV7-8; d_call: .; clone_size: many; cdr3_nt: TGTGCCAGCAGCTTAGTCGGGGGGCTATCCTACAATGAGCAGTTCTTC; cdr3_aa: CASSLVGGLSYNEQFF
j_call: TRBJ2-2; v_call: TRBV3-1; d_call: .; clone_size: few; cdr3_nt: TGTGCCAGCAGCCAGGGACCCCGTAGCCGGGAGCTGTTTTTT; cdr3_aa: CASSQGPRSRELFF
j_call: TRBJ2-1; v_call: TRBV6-1; d_call: TRBD2; clone_size: few; cdr3_nt: TGTGCCAGCGGGCTAGCGGGGGTCGTCCAGTTCTTC; cdr3_aa: CASGLAGVVQFF
j_call: TRBJ1-1; v_call: TRBV5-1; d_call: .; clone_size: many; cdr3_nt: TGCGCCAGCAGCTGGGGCTGGGGGACTGAAGCTTTCTTT; cdr3_aa: CASSWGWGTEAFF
j_call: TRBJ2-1; v_call: TRBV5-1; d_call: .; clone_size: many; cdr3_nt: TGCGCCAGCAGCTTGGAAGTGGTCAGCTCCTACAATGAGCAGTTCTTC; cdr3_aa: CASSLEVVSSYNEQFF
j_call: TRBJ1-2; v_call: TRBV7-9; d_call: .; clone_size: .; cdr3_nt: TGTGCCAGCAGGGAAGGGGTCGGCTATGGCTACACCTTC; cdr3_aa: CASREGVGYGYTF
j_call: TRBJ2-6; v_call: TRBV28; d_call: .; clone_size: .; cdr3_nt: TGTGCCAGCAGTCCCGAAGACAGGTCTGATGGGGCCAACGTCCTGACTTTC; cdr3_aa: CASSPEDRSDGANVLTF
j_call: TRBJ2-7; v_call: TRBV5-4; d_call: .; clone_size: few; cdr3_nt: TGTGCCAGCACGGCGACAGGCACAACGAACGAGCAGTACTTC; cdr3_aa: CASTATGTTNEQYF
j_call: TRBJ1-4; v_call: TRBV7-2; d_call: TRBD1; clone_size: many; cdr3_nt: TGTGCCAGCAGCGCCATCCTCAGGGGGCGATCCGAAAAACTGTTTTTT; cdr3_aa: CASSAILRGRSEKLFF
j_call: TRBJ2-6; v_call: TRBV4-3; d_call: .; clone_size: many; cdr3_nt: TGCGCCAGCAGCCAACAGGGCTCTGGGGCCAACGTCCTGACTTTC; cdr3_aa: CASSQQGSGANVLTF
j_call: TRBJ1-6; v_call: TRBV6-2/TRBV6-3; d_call: .; clone_size: many; cdr3_nt: TGTGCCAGCAGGGACTACCGGGACGGGAATTCACCCCTCCACTTT; cdr3_aa: CASRDYRDGNSPLHF
j_call: TRBJ2-3; v_call: TRBV5-6; d_call: TRBD1; clone_size: many; cdr3_nt: TGTGCCAGCAGCACCGGGACAGGGGTTACAGATACGCAGTATTTT; cdr3_aa: CASSTGTGVTDTQYF
j_call: TRBJ2-5; v_call: TRBV7-7; d_call: TRBD2; clone_size: few; cdr3_nt: TGTGCTAGCGGACCTAGCGGGGCGAATCAAGAGACCCAGTACTTC; cdr3_aa: CASGPSGANQETQYF
j_call: TRBJ1-2; v_call: TRBV12-3/TRBV12-4; d_call: .; clone_size: few; cdr3_nt: TGTGCCAGCAGCCCGGGAGAGCGGGCGCGTGGCTACACCTTC; cdr3_aa: CASSPGERARGYTF
j_call: TRBJ1-6; v_call: TRBV5-5; d_call: .; clone_size: many; cdr3_nt: TGTGCCAGCAGCTTCCCGGGACTTGTTAATTCACCCCTCCACTTT; cdr3_aa: CASSFPGLVNSPLHF
j_call: TRBJ2-3; v_call: TRBV10-3; d_call: TRBD2; clone_size: many; cdr3_nt: TGTGCCATCAGGGAACTAGCGGAAAGCACAGATACGCAGTATTTT; cdr3_aa: CAIRELAESTDTQYF
j_call: TRBJ2-3; v_call: TRBV6-1; d_call: .; clone_size: .; cdr3_nt: TGTGACAGCAGGGCTGGGTTGAGCACAGATACGCAGTATTTT; cdr3_aa: CDSRAGLSTDTQYF
j_call: TRBJ1-6; v_call: TRBV5-1; d_call: TRBD1; clone_size: few; cdr3_nt: TGCGCCAGCGGGACAGGGGAGGGTTATTCACCCCTCCACTTT; cdr3_aa: CASGTGEGYSPLHF
j_call: TRBJ2-3; v_call: TRBV12-3/TRBV12-4; d_call: TRBD1; clone_size: .; cdr3_nt: TGTGCCAGCAGTTACAGGGGGGTAACAGATACGCAGTATTTT; cdr3_aa: CASSYRGVTDTQYF
j_call: TRBJ2-1; v_call: TRBV11-1; d_call: TRBD1; clone_size: .; cdr3_nt: TGTGCCAGCAGCCCCCCGAGGGGGCCGGACAAGGAGCAGTTCTTC; cdr3_aa: CASSPPRGPDKEQFF
j_call: TRBJ2-5; v_call: TRBV20-1; d_call: TRBD1; clone_size: many; cdr3_nt: TGCAGTGCCGAGGGGGCACCCTTCCAAGAGACCCAGTACTTC; cdr3_aa: CSAEGAPFQETQYF
j_call: TRBJ2-1; v_call: TRBV3-1; d_call: .; clone_size: many; cdr3_nt: TGTGCCAGCAGCCAAGGCGACCACCACAATGAGCAGTTCTTC; cdr3_aa: CASSQGDHHNEQFF
j_call: TRBJ2-5; v_call: TRBV4-2; d_call: .; clone_size: .; cdr3_nt: TGTGCCAGCAGCCAAGAGGGACGTATCCAAGAGACCCAGTACTTC; cdr3_aa: CASSQEGRIQETQYF
j_call: TRBJ2-2; v_call: TRBV24-1; d_call: .; clone_size: many; cdr3_nt: TGTGCCACCAGTGATTTTCCAGGGGCAGGTACCGGGGAGCTGTTTTTT; cdr3_aa: CATSDFPGAGTGELFF
j_call: TRBJ2-1; v_call: TRBV11-2; d_call: TRBD2; clone_size: many; cdr3_nt: TGTGCCAGCAGCTTAGAATCGGGGGACGGACTAGCTATGAATGAGCAGTTCTTC; cdr3_aa: CASSLESGDGLAMNEQFF
j_call: TRBJ2-3; v_call: TRBV12-3/TRBV12-4; d_call: TRBD2; clone_size: many; cdr3_nt: TGTGCCAGCAGCCGCACGGGGGGGGGCATAGTCGCAGATACGCAGTATTTT; cdr3_aa: CASSRTGGGIVADTQYF
j_call: TRBJ1-2; v_call: TRBV12-3/TRBV12-4; d_call: .; clone_size: few; cdr3_nt: TGTGCCAGCAGTTCTCTCTTGGGGCTATTTGGCTACACCTTC; cdr3_aa: CASSSLLGLFGYTF
j_call: TRBJ1-6; v_call: TRBV7-9; d_call: TRBD1; clone_size: many; cdr3_nt: TGTGCCAGCAGCTTAGTGGACAGGGGCATGGGTTCACCCCTCCACTTT; cdr3_aa: CASSLVDRGMGSPLHF
j_call: TRBJ2-1; v_call: TRBV19; d_call: TRBD2; clone_size: few; cdr3_nt: TGTGCCAGTAGTATAGCTAGCGGAACCTACAATGAGCAGTTCTTC; cdr3_aa: CASSIASGTYNEQFF
j_call: TRBJ2-1; v_call: TRBV6-5; d_call: .; clone_size: many; cdr3_nt: TGTGCCAGCAGTTACGGGGGCTCCTACAATGAGCAGTTCTTC; cdr3_aa: CASSYGGSYNEQFF
j_call: TRBJ2-5; v_call: TRBV6-1; d_call: .; clone_size: few; cdr3_nt: TGTGCCAGCAGCTTCGGGACTGGCCAAGAGACCCAGTACTTC; cdr3_aa: CASSFGTGQETQYF
j_call: TRBJ2-1; v_call: TRBV5-4; d_call: .; clone_size: .; cdr3_nt: TGTGCCAGCAGCTTGCTTGGGCTAGGGGACTATGAGCAGTTCTTC; cdr3_aa: CASSLLGLGDYEQFF
j_call: TRBJ2-1; v_call: TRBV6-1; d_call: TRBD1; clone_size: many; cdr3_nt: TGTGCCAGCAGTAGCTGGGACAGTCAATACAATGAGCAGTTCTTC; cdr3_aa: CASSSWDSQYNEQFF
j_call: TRBJ2-3; v_call: TRBV11-2; d_call: .; clone_size: .; cdr3_nt: TGTGCCAGCAGGCCCAGGGGCAGGGTAGAAGATACGCAGTATTTT; cdr3_aa: CASRPRGRVEDTQYF
j_call: TRBJ1-3; v_call: TRBV7-7; d_call: .; clone_size: .; cdr3_nt: TGTGCTAGCAGCCTTGGGACGGACTCTGGAAACACCATATATTTT; cdr3_aa: CASSLGTDSGNTIYF
j_call: TRBJ2-5; v_call: TRBV28; d_call: .; clone_size: many; cdr3_nt: TGTGCCAGCAGTCTTTATCGGGGGGCCCCCCCCCAAGAGACCCAGTACTTC; cdr3_aa: CASSLYRGAPPQETQYF
j_call: TRBJ1-5; v_call: TRBV7-9; d_call: TRBD1; clone_size: many; cdr3_nt: TGTGCCAGCAGCTTAGGCAGCGGGACAGGCAATCAGCCCCAGCATTTT; cdr3_aa: CASSLGSGTGNQPQHF
j_call: TRBJ2-1; v_call: TRBV5-8; d_call: .; clone_size: few; cdr3_nt: TGTGCCAGCAGCTTCGGGTACGTTGAGCAGTTCTTC; cdr3_aa: CASSFGYVEQFF
j_call: TRBJ2-2; v_call: TRBV12-5; d_call: .; clone_size: many; cdr3_nt: TGTGCTAGTGGTCCCTGGGGAGTCACGGTTAACACCGGGGAGCTGTTTTTT; cdr3_aa: CASGPWGVTVNTGELFF
j_call: TRBJ2-5; v_call: TRBV13; d_call: .; clone_size: .; cdr3_nt: TGTGCCAGCAGCCGGGAGCAAGAGACCCAGTACTTC; cdr3_aa: CASSREQETQYF
j_call: TRBJ2-5; v_call: TRBV20-1; d_call: TRBD2; clone_size: .; cdr3_nt: TGCAGTGCCTCCGGGACTAGCGGGGGGGGGCCGCAAGAGACCCAGTACTTC; cdr3_aa: CSASGTSGGGPQETQYF
j_call: TRBJ2-3; v_call: TRBV6-4; d_call: TRBD1; clone_size: .; cdr3_nt: TGTGCCAGCAGCCCGGGGACAGATACGCGGTATTTT; cdr3_aa: CASSPGTDTRYF
j_call: TRBJ2-7; v_call: TRBV5-4; d_call: .; clone_size: .; cdr3_nt: TGTGCCAGCAGCTTGGGGGAGGTTACCTACGAGCAGTACTTC; cdr3_aa: CASSLGEVTYEQYF
j_call: TRBJ2-7; v_call: TRBV9; d_call: .; clone_size: .; cdr3_nt: TGTGCCAGCAGCGTGGGCAGGGATGCCTACGAGCAGTACTTC; cdr3_aa: CASSVGRDAYEQYF
j_call: TRBJ2-7; v_call: TRBV10-2; d_call: TRBD1; clone_size: few; cdr3_nt: TGCGCCAGCAGTGCTACCCGGGACAGGCTCTACGAGCAGTACTTC; cdr3_aa: CASSATRDRLYEQYF
j_call: TRBJ2-1; v_call: TRBV20-1; d_call: .; clone_size: many; cdr3_nt: TGCAGTGCCAGGGGAGGGCAGTACAATGAGCAGTTCTTC; cdr3_aa: CSARGGQYNEQFF
j_call: TRBJ2-5; v_call: TRBV28; d_call: TRBD2; clone_size: .; cdr3_nt: TGTGCCAGCAGGACTAGCGGGGGGCCTTTCCAAGAGACCCAGTACTTC; cdr3_aa: CASRTSGGPFQETQYF
j_call: TRBJ1-3; v_call: TRBV20-1; d_call: .; clone_size: .; cdr3_nt: TGCAGTGCTAGGGGGGGCATGGGGTCTGGAAACACCATATATTTT; cdr3_aa: CSARGGMGSGNTIYF
j_call: TRBJ2-1; v_call: TRBV7-9; d_call: .; clone_size: many; cdr3_nt: TGTGCCAGCAGCTTAGGGACAGATGAGCAGTTCTTC; cdr3_aa: CASSLGTDEQFF
j_call: TRBJ2-3; v_call: TRBV6-1; d_call: .; clone_size: many; cdr3_nt: TGTGCCAGCGGCGTGGGCCCGCGGGGCGATACGCAGTATTTT; cdr3_aa: CASGVGPRGDTQYF
j_call: TRBJ2-2; v_call: TRBV29-1; d_call: .; clone_size: many; cdr3_nt: TGCAGCGTCCCTCTTGGGGGGGGGGAGCTGTTTTTT; cdr3_aa: CSVPLGGGELFF
j_call: TRBJ2-5; v_call: TRBV3-1; d_call: TRBD2; clone_size: .; cdr3_nt: TGTACCTTCTGCACGCCACTAGCGGGGGGGCCGGGGGAGACCCAGTACTTC; cdr3_aa: CTFCTPLAGGPGETQYF
j_call: TRBJ2-7; v_call: TRBV5-8; d_call: .; clone_size: few; cdr3_nt: TGTGCCAGCAGCTTCCGCGGAACGGACGAGCAGTACTTC; cdr3_aa: CASSFRGTDEQYF
j_call: TRBJ1-2; v_call: TRBV4-1; d_call: TRBD1; clone_size: .; cdr3_nt: TGCGCCAGCAGCCAGGAGGGACAGACCTATGGCTACACCTTC; cdr3_aa: CASSQEGQTYGYTF
j_call: TRBJ2-1; v_call: TRBV29-1; d_call: .; clone_size: many; cdr3_nt: TGCAGCCTCCCAGGGGAGAATGAGCAGTTCTTC; cdr3_aa: CSLPGENEQFF
j_call: TRBJ2-3; v_call: TRBV12-3/TRBV12-4; d_call: TRBD2; clone_size: few; cdr3_nt: TGTGCCAGCAGCCCGGTGCAGGGGACTAGCGGAACTAGCACAGATACGCAGTATTTT; cdr3_aa: CASSPVQGTSGTSTDTQYF
j_call: TRBJ1-1; v_call: TRBV12-3/TRBV12-4; d_call: .; clone_size: many; cdr3_nt: TGTGCCAGCAGTCTCGCAGGGGTTCCTGAAGCTTTCTTT; cdr3_aa: CASSLAGVPEAFF
j_call: TRBJ2-7; v_call: TRBV28; d_call: .; clone_size: .; cdr3_nt: TGTGCCAGCAGCCCCGGGATCGACGTGTTTTCGTACGAGCAGTACTTC; cdr3_aa: CASSPGIDVFSYEQYF